The clone carrying this T cell receptor (beta chain) occurred many times. Its specificity is not known. Indicated time point: patch test 1, 2 weeks after DPC sensitization. Documented treatment: therapeutic diphenylcyclopropenone sensitization with weekly scalp DPC. The template was total RNA from unfractionated whole blood. There are 15 residues in the CDR3. This record comes from a study of human T cells and chemical hapten exposure. Study at large: Sensitization applied 2% DPC to approximately 2 cm by approximately 2 cm of upper inner arm skin. Regarding the study as a whole: Expanded TCRs made up significantly more big CDR3 similarity clusters than controls did.

One entry per CDR3 protein results from TCRdb running MiXCR on the RACE reads. The repertoire has 75,000 to 95,000 distinct CDR3 sequences, 10% to 15% of them found once; the top ten carry roughly 3.6%. This sample comprised whole blood, obtained in connection with sensitization to the hapten diphenylcyclopropenone (DPC). The receptor comes from a woman aged 60 to 75 with alopecia areata. Some clones in this sample may be carry-over from other donors' samples. This sequence joins TRBV21-1 and TRBJ1-1. TRBV21-1 is designated a pseudogene. This CDR3 reads CASRRRARGPTEAFF. CDR3 nucleotides: TGTGCCAGCAGACGCAGGGCCCGGGGGCCCACTGAAGCTTTCTTT.